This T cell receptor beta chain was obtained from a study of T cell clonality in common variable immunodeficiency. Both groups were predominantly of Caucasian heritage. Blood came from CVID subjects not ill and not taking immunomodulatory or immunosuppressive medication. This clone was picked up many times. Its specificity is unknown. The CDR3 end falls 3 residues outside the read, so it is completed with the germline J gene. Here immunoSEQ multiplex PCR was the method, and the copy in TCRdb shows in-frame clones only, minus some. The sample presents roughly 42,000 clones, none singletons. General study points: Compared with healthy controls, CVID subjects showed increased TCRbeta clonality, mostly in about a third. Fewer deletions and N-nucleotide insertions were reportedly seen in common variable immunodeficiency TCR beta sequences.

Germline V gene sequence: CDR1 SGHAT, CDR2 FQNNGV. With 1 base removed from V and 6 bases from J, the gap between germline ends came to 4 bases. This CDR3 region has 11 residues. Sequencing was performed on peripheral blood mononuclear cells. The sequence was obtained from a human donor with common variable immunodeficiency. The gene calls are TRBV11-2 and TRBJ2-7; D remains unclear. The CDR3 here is CASSLGREQYF. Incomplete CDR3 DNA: TGTGCCAGCAGCTTAGGTCGCGAG.